The 16 T cell receptor beta chains presented below share a single source sample, sequenced in a study of blood T cell repertoires in COVID-19. Produced via immunoSEQ multiplex PCR; TCRdb's table is partial and in-frame only. Of 300,000 to 400,000 clones in the sample, about nine tenths were seen once. Source material: peripheral blood. All receptors derive from a woman in her 70s with COVID-19, enrolled during active disease.

The V call is TRBV9, the J call TRBJ2-1; a possible D gene is TRBD1 (5 bases). Germline CDR1 reads SGDLS; CDR2 reads YYNGEE. V was clipped by 4 bases and J by 0 bases, with 20 bases between them. CDR3 length: 18 residues. CDR3 DNA sequence: TGTGCCAGCAGCCCTTCAGTTGACAGCACGAGCTCCTACAATGAGCAGTTCTTC. It specifies CASSPSVDSTSSYNEQFF.

The chain carries TRBV10-3 and TRBJ1-4; 9 bases align to TRBD1. CDR3 length equals 15 residues. With V trimmed by 4 bases and J by 3 bases, 3 bases remained unmatched. Germline V gene data show CDR1 as ENHRY and CDR2 as SYGVKD. In nucleotides, the CDR3 is TGTGCCATCAGTGTCGGGACAGGGCCTAATGAAAAACTGTTTTTT. Its protein product is CAISVGTGPNEKLFF.

The chain links TRBV19 to TRBJ1-2, with 9 bases aligning to TRBD1. The CDR3 totals 13 residues. Germline-derived CDR1 and CDR2 are LNHDA and SQIVND (reference sequence). With V trimmed by 9 bases and J by 3 bases, 5 bases remained unmatched. CDR3 in amino acids: CASLQGADYGYTF. The DNA for the CDR3 is TGTGCCAGCCTACAGGGGGCAGACTATGGCTACACCTTC.

This CDR3 reads CASSTSGGGRYEQYF. The CDR3, as DNA: TGTGCCAGCAGCACATCTGGCGGGGGGAGGTACGAGCAGTACTTC. The rearrangement uses TRBV9 and TRBJ2-7, with 8 bases fitting TRBD2. The V segment lost 4 bases and the J segment 4 bases; nucleotides outside the gene matches: 10. Germline V gives CDR1 SGDLS, CDR2 YYNGEE. The CDR3 is made up of 15 amino acids.

The chain recombines TRBV5-6 with TRBJ2-1; the match to TRBD1 covers 7 bases. The length of the CDR3 is 16 residues. CDR1 is SGHDT and CDR2 is YYEEEE in the germline V gene. V was pared by 2 bases and J by 2 bases, with 7 bases of the junction left unmatched. The CDR3, as DNA: TGTGCCAGCAGCTTTTTCGACAGGGCGACCTACAATGAGCAGTTCTTC. Protein: CASSFFDRATYNEQFF.

The chain has TRBV18 and TRBJ1-1; TRBD1 matches at 9 bases. V was pared by 1 base and J by 8 bases, with 5 bases of the junction left unmatched. This CDR3 is 14 amino acids long. CDR1 and CDR2 from the germline V gene are KGHSH and LQKENI. The CDR3 is CASSPQSQGAEAFF. The CDR3 DNA follows: TGTGCCAGCTCACCACAATCACAGGGGGCAGAAGCTTTCTTT.

The chain uses TRBV19 and TRBJ1-2; D possibly corresponds to TRBD1 (5 bases). The V gene's germline CDR1 is LNHDA and CDR2 SQIVND (reference sequence). With 3 bases removed from V and 3 bases from J, the gap between germline ends came to 11 bases. CDR3 length: 14 residues. The chain's CDR3 is CASSMWGDDYGYTF. The CDR3 coding sequence is TGTGCCAGTAGTATGTGGGGGGACGACTATGGCTACACCTTC.

The chain carries TRBV11-2 and TRBJ1-4, with unresolved D. The CDR3 spans 15 residues. Trimming removed 5 bases from V and 2 bases from J, with 12 bases in between. Germline CDR1 is SGHAT and CDR2 is FQNNGV. In nucleotides, the CDR3 is TGTGCCAGCAGCCTAAATGTAGCTACTAATGAAAAACTGTTTTTT. Translating it yields CASSLNVATNEKLFF.

The chain carries TRBV28 and TRBJ1-5; D gene unclear. The CDR3 sequence is 12 residues long. Trimming took 8 bases from V and 3 from J, leaving 8 bases between them. Germline-derived CDR1 and CDR2 are MDHEN and SYDVKM. CDR3: CASVGDNQPQHF. The DNA of the CDR3 is TGTGCCAGCGTGGGAGACAATCAGCCCCAGCATTTT.

This clone was detected a few times. The chain carries TRBV19 and TRBJ1-1, with D unresolved. Germline CDR1 reads LNHDA; CDR2 reads SQIVND (reference sequence). V shed 1 base and J shed 6 bases, with 6 bases lying between them. The CDR3 has 12 amino acids. The CDR3 nucleotides are TGTGCCAGTAGTATAGGTGACTCTGAAGCTTTCTTT. This sequence encodes CASSIGDSEAFF. Full variable domain (rest looked up from reference TRBV19 and TRBJ1-1): DGGITQSPKYLFRKEGQNVTLSCEQNLNHDAMYWYRQDPGQGLRLIYYSQIVNDFQKGDIAEGYSVSREKKESFPLTVTSAQKNPTAFYLCASSIGDSEAFFGQGTRLTVV.

V and J are TRBV14 and TRBJ2-3; 8 nucleotides agree with TRBD1. The CDR3 loop spans 19 amino acids. V lost 3 bases, J lost 0 bases, and 14 bases stayed unmatched. Germline V gene lookup returns CDR1 SGHDN and CDR2 FVKESK. CDR3 protein: CASSHSAGGSRASTDTQYF. CDR3 bases: TGTGCCAGCAGCCATTCGGCAGGGGGCTCCCGTGCTAGCACAGATACGCAGTATTTT.

J is TRBJ1-1 and V is TRBV7-9; 12 bases agree with TRBD1. Germline trimming cut 3 bases from V and 3 bases from J; bases unmatched to any gene: 11. The CDR3 has 18 residues. The germline V gene has CDR1 SEHNR and CDR2 FQNEAQ (reference sequence). In DNA, the CDR3 is TGTGCCAGCAGCTTTCTGGGGACAGGGGGCGTTCGGGACACTGAAGCTTTCTTT. As protein: CASSFLGTGGVRDTEAFF.

The CDR3 loop is CATSDYPGTGLPDTQYF. The CDR3 DNA sequence: TGTGCCACCAGTGACTACCCCGGGACAGGGTTGCCAGATACGCAGTATTTT. The chain carries TRBV24-1 and TRBJ2-3, with TRBD1 identical over 9 bases. This CDR3 contains 17 residues. Germline values: CDR1 KGHDR, CDR2 SFDVKD. V dropped 4 bases and J dropped 4; count of bases not matched to a gene: 11.

The rearrangement joins TRBV2 to TRBJ2-7; the D is unclear. The V gene's germline CDR1 is SNHLY and CDR2 FYNNEI. Trimming left V 0 bases short and J 0 bases short, with 9 bases between. The CDR3 length is 15 residues. The CDR3: CASSEAYSFSYEQYF. CDR3 sequence (DNA): TGTGCCAGCAGTGAAGCATACAGTTTCTCCTACGAGCAGTACTTC.

The chain carries TRBV30 and TRBJ1-5; D is possibly TRBD1 (5 bases). V lost 1 base, J lost 7 bases, and 11 bases lay in between. Looked up from germline, CDR1 is GTSNPN and CDR2 is SVGIG (reference sequence). The CDR3 spans 13 residues. In DNA form, the CDR3 reads TGTGCCTGGAGTGAGGGGAAGGGCCAGCCCCAGCATTTT. Its protein is CAWSEGKGQPQHF.

J is TRBJ1-5 and V is TRBV3-1 (or the pseudogene TRBV3-2); the D gene is possibly TRBD1 (6 bases). In germline, CDR1 is LGHDT, CDR2 YNNKEL (reference sequence). The CDR3 runs to 14 residues. V was clipped by 3 bases and J by 7 bases, with 13 bases between them. The CDR3 region is CASSQGGAWQPQHF. In nucleotides, the CDR3 is TGTGCCAGCAGCCAGGGGGGGGCTTGGCAGCCCCAGCATTTT.